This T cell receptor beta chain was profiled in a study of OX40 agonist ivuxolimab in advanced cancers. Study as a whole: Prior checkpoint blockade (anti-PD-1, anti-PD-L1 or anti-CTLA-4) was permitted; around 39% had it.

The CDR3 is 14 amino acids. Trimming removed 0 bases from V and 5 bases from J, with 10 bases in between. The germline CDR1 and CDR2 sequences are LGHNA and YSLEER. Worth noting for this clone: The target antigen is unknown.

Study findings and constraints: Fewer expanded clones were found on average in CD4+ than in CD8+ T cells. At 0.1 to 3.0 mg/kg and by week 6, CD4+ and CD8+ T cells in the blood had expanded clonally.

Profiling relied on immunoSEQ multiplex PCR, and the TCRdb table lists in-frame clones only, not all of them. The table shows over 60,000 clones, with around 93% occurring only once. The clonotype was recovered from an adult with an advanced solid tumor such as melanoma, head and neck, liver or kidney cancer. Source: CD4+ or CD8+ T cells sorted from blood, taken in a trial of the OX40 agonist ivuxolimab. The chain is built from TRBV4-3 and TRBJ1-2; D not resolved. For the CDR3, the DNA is TGCGCCAGCAGCCAAGAACTCGGGCCTTATGGCTACACCTTC. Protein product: CASSQELGPYGYTF.